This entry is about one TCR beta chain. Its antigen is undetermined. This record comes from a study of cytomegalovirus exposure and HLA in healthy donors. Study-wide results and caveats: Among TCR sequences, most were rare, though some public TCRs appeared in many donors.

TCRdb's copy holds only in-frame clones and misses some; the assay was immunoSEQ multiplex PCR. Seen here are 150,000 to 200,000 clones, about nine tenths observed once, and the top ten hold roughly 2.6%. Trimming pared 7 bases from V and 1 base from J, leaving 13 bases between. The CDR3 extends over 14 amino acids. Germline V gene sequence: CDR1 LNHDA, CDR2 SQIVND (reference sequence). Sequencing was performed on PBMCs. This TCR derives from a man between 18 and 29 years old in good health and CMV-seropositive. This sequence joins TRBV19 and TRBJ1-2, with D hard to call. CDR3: CASTRGDLNYGYTF. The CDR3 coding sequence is TGTGCCAGTACAAGAGGAGACCTTAACTATGGCTACACCTTC.